This T cell receptor beta chain was found in a study of lymphopenia after photon versus proton radiotherapy. Points from the study as a whole: After lymphocyte nadir, photon-treated repertoires showed oligoclonal expansion, especially CD8+ Temra. Post-nadir TCR diversity decline inversely tracked overall survival among those who died. Proton therapy kept repertoires fairly stable, unlike photons, which gained effector/memory cells. Only patients who died were analyzed for survival; proton advantage is unproven.

As regards this clone: Its antigen is currently unknown.

The data were produced by immunoSEQ multiplex PCR, yet TCRdb's version contains in-frame clones alone and is incomplete. The data show some 17,000 clones, with about 79% seen just once and 20% to 25% held by the top ten. CDR1 and CDR2 (germline): DFQATT, SNEGSKA (reference sequence). The CDR3 runs to 11 residues. The V segment lost 4 bases and the J segment 8 bases; nucleotides outside the gene matches: 3. The sequence came from a man between 65 and 80 years old with pancreatic cancer. The source material was peripheral blood, sampled from a patient treated with proton-based radiotherapy. The chain couples TRBV20-1 to TRBJ1-2; 8 bases map to TRBD1. The CDR3, as DNA: TGCAGTGCTAAAGGACAGGGAGGCTACACCTTC. It translates to CSAKGQGGYTF.